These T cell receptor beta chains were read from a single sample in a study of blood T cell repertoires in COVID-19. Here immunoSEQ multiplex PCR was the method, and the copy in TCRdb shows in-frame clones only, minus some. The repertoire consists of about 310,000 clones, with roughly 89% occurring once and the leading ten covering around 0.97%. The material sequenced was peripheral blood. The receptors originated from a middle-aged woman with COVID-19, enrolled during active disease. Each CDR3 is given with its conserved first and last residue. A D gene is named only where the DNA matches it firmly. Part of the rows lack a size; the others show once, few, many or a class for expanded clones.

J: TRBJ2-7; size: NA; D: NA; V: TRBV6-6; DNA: TGTGCCAGCAGGCAGACCGGGGATCCCACCTACGAGCAGTACTTC; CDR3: CASRQTGDPTYEQYF
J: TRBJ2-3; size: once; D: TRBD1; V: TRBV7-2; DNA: TGTGCCACCAGGGACAGGGCAAAAGATACGCAGTATTTT; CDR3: CATRDRAKDTQYF
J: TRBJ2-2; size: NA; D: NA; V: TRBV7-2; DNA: TGTGCCAGCAGCTTCTCGAACACCGGGGAGCTGTTTTTT; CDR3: CASSFSNTGELFF
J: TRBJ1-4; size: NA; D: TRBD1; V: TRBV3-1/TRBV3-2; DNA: TGTGCCAGCAGCCAATTTCGACAGGGCCTTAATGAAAAACTGTTTTTT; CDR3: CASSQFRQGLNEKLFF
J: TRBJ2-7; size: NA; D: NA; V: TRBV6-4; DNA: TGTGCCAGCAGTGAGGAGGCAGGGACTCAATACGAGCAGTACTTC; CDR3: CASSEEAGTQYEQYF
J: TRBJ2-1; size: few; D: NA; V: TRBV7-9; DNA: TGTGCCAGCAGCTTAGCTAGCGGAACTGAGCAGTTCTTC; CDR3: CASSLASGTEQFF
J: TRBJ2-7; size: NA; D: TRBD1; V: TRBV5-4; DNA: TGTGCCAGCAGCTTGGTGGACAGGGGACACTACGAGCAGTACTTC; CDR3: CASSLVDRGHYEQYF
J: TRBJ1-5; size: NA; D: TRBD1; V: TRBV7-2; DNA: TGTGCCAGCAGCGCAGGGGGCGGGAATCAGCCCCAGCATTTT; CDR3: CASSAGGGNQPQHF
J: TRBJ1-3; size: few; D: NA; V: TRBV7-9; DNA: TGTGCCAGCAGCTTCGGGGGACGTGGGAACACCATATATTTT; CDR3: CASSFGGRGNTIYF
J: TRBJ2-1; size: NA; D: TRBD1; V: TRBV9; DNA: TGTGCCAGCAGCGGTCCCCCTAACAGGGGGCGTTTCAATGAGCAGTTCTTC; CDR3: CASSGPPNRGRFNEQFF
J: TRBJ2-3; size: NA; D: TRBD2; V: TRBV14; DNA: TGTGCCAGCAGCCAAGTGCGGGGGTACCCAGATACGCAGTATTTT; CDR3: CASSQVRGYPDTQYF
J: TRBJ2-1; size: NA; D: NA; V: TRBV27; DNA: TGTGCCAGCAGTTTATATCCTGCCGGTGAAGCCGAGCAGTTCTTC; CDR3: CASSLYPAGEAEQFF
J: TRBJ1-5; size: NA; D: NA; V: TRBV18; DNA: TGTGCCAGCTCACTAACAGAATATAGCAATCAGCCCCAGCATTTT; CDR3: CASSLTEYSNQPQHF
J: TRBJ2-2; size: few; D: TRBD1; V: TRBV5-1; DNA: TGCGCCAGCAGCCTGAGGGGGCAGAACACCGGGGAGCTGTTTTTT; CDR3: CASSLRGQNTGELFF
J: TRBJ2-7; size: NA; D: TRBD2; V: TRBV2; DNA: TGTGCCAGCAGTGATGGCGGGGGTGGACCCTACGAGCAGTACTTC; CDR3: CASSDGGGGPYEQYF
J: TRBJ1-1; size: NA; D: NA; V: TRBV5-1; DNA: TGCGCCAGCAATAGCGAGACTGAAGCTTTCTTT; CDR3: CASNSETEAFF
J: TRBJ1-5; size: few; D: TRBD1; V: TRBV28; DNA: TGTGCCAGCAGTTTACCGGGACAGACGGAATATAGCAATCAGCCCCAGCATTTT; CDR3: CASSLPGQTEYSNQPQHF
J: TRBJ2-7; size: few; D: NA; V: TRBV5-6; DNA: TGTGCCAGCAGCTTGGGTCAGGGTATGTTCTACGAGCAGTACTTC; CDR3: CASSLGQGMFYEQYF
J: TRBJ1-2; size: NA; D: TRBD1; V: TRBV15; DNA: TGTGCCACCAGCAGAGGATTTCAGGGGGGAGGTGGCTACACCTTC; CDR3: CATSRGFQGGGGYTF
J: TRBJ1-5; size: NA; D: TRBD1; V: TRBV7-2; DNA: TGTGCCAGCAGCACTTGGACAGGGGGACGCAATCAGCCCCAGCATTTT; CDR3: CASSTWTGGRNQPQHF
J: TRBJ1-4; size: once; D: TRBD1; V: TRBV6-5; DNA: TGTGCCAGCGAGGGACAGGGGGCGACTAATGAAAAACTGTTTTTT; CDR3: CASEGQGATNEKLFF
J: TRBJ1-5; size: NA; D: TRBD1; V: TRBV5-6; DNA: TGTGCCAGCAGCGTTTCGGACAGGCCAAATCAGCCCCAGCATTTT; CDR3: CASSVSDRPNQPQHF
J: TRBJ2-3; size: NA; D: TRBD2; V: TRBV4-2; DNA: TGTGCCAGCAGCCAAGCGGGGGGGCCTTCGGGCACAGATACGCAGTATTTT; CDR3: CASSQAGGPSGTDTQYF